This record concerns one TCR beta chain sequence. This entry belongs to a study of blood T cell repertoires in COVID-19. Study overall: The origin of the acute and convalescent COVID-19 samples was the United States, Italy and Spain. From T cells, B-cell-depleted T cells, or PBMCs came the material, which was cDNA or gDNA.

Trimming pared 3 bases from V and 5 bases from J, leaving 15 bases between. The CDR3 is 15 amino acids. Looked up from germline, CDR1 is SNHLY and CDR2 is FYNNEI. Assay used: immunoSEQ multiplex PCR; TCRdb lists only in-frame clones, some missing. This table has fewer than 200,000 clones, roughly four fifths appearing once. The origin of this receptor is a woman of 80 years or more with COVID-19, enrolled during active disease. This sequence joins TRBV2 and TRBJ2-3; D is possibly TRBD2 (7 bases). Sequenced material: peripheral blood. The CDR3 spells CASSEENREGDTQYF. The CDR3 DNA sequence: TGTGCCAGCAGTGAGGAGAACAGGGAGGGAGATACGCAGTATTTT.